The present entry profiles one TCR beta chain with its context. Its specificity is not known. A much larger clone sits a single nucleotide away, making a read error possible. This record comes from a study of T cells in Graves' hyperthyroidism and ophthalmopathy. Study-wide results and limits: Among thyroid clonotypes expanded above 0.001, most also appeared in blood. Stable hyperthyroidism was told apart from ophthalmopathy by a model built on 13 V-J features.

PBMCs came from around 10 ml fresh peripheral blood. The germline V gene has CDR1 MNHEY and CDR2 SMNVEV (reference sequence). This CDR3 comprises 15 residues. J lost 3 bases, V lost 5 bases, and 6 bases had no gene match. Amplified TCR beta CDR3 regions derived from RNA transcripts. HTBI primers drove first-round RT-PCR of the TCR CDR3. TCRdb re-analysed the multiplex PCR reads in MiXCR, keeping a single row per CDR3 protein. The sample records about 380,000 distinct CDR3 sequences, roughly 14% being singletons. The sequencing sample was made of blood. This clonotype was obtained from a woman aged 25 to 45 with Graves' ophthalmopathy. This chain uses TRBV27 with TRBJ2-1; 8 nucleotides line up with TRBD2. The CDR3: CASSDGGGYYNEQFF. CDR3 DNA: TGTGCCAGCAGTGATGGCGGGGGGTACTACAATGAGCAGTTCTTC.